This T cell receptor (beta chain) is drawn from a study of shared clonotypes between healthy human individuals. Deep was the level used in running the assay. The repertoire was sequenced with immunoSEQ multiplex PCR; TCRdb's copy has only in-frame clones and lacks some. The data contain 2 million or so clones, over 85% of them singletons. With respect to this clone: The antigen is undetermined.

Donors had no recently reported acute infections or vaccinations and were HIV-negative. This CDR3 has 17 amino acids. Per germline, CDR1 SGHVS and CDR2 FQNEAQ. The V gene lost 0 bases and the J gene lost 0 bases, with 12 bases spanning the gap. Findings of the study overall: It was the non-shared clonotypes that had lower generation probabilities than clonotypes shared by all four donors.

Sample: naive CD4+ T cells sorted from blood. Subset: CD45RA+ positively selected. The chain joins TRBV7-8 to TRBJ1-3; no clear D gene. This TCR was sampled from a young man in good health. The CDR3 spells CASSLATGPGSGNTIYF. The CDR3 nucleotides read TGTGCCAGCAGCTTAGCGACGGGTCCGGGCTCTGGAAACACCATATATTTT.